The 5 T cell receptor beta chains below were found in one sample sequenced in a study of T cell responses to AZD1222 COVID-19 vaccine. This table comes from immunoSEQ multiplex PCR, and its TCRdb copy is limited to in-frame clones, with some not included. Among 150,000 to 200,000 clones, 91% were seen once, and the ten largest hold approximately 1.9%. The specimen was peripheral blood, collected on day 0 of AZD1222 vaccination. The receptor source for this set is an adult in good health.

A remark on this clone: At the DNA level, this CDR3 is encoded by other sequences in the same sample as well. V usage is TRBV7-2 and J usage is TRBJ2-7; D gene ambiguous. This CDR3 has 13 residues. With 0 bases removed from V and 1 base from J, the gap between germline ends came to 4 bases. Germline V CDR1 and CDR2: SGHTA, FQGNSA. The CDR3 is CASSLAGSYEQYF. CDR3 DNA: TGTGCCAGCAGCTTAGCAGGATCCTACGAGCAGTACTTC.

V and J are TRBV24-1 and TRBJ2-5; D unclear. Trimming cost V 3 bases and J 4 bases, with 17 bases left between them. This CDR3 region has 16 residues. Germline V CDR1 and CDR2: KGHDR, SFDVKD. CDR3 nucleotide sequence: TGTGCCACCAGTGATGTTAGCAGGAACATGCTAGAGACCCAGTACTTC. This codes for CATSDVSRNMLETQYF.

J is TRBJ2-1 and V is TRBV10-3, with a tentative D call TRBD2 (5 bases). The germline CDR1 and CDR2 sequences are ENHRY and SYGVKD. Trimming stripped 0 bases from V and 6 bases from J, with 15 bases between. The length of the CDR3 is 16 residues. The CDR3 loop is CAISESTTWGSNEQFF. Written as DNA, the CDR3 is TGTGCCATCAGTGAGTCGACTACTTGGGGATCCAATGAGCAGTTCTTC.

This chain links TRBV6-2 or TRBV6-3 with TRBJ2-1, with D perhaps TRBD2 (6 bases). The CDR3 loop spans 18 amino acids. The germline CDR1 and CDR2 sequences are MNHEY and SVGEGT. The V gene lost 2 bases and the J gene lost 6 bases, with 23 bases spanning the gap. The CDR3 here is CASSYDPTLASVGNEQFF. CDR3 nucleotides: TGTGCCAGCAGTTACGACCCCACACTAGCAAGTGTTGGCAATGAGCAGTTCTTC.

The chain uses TRBV7-9 and TRBJ2-3; D is unresolved. The V end was cut by 3 bases, the J end by 5 bases, with 9 bases between. This CDR3 has 13 residues. Germline V gene data show CDR1 as SEHNR and CDR2 as FQNEAQ (reference sequence). CDR3 residues: CASSFMSEDTQYF. The CDR3 nucleotides are TGTGCCAGCAGCTTTATGAGCGAAGATACGCAGTATTTT.